The clone carrying this T cell receptor (beta chain) has only a few counts. The source of the sample is a study of blood T cells in healthy people across ages. PCR was performed a second time for about 7 to 12 cycles using a sample-barcoded 5' primer and a J-beta primer mix. Every cDNA molecule carried a tag from a template-switch adaptor bearing 12 random nucleotides. TCRdb fed the 5' RACE reads into MiXCR, producing one record per CDR3 protein. The top ten hold around 21% of the sample, which has fewer than 1 million distinct CDR3 sequences, roughly 44% seen once. V dropped 6 bases and J dropped 7; count of bases not matched to a gene: 8. This CDR3 is built from 13 residues.

J is TRBJ1-2 and V is TRBV12-3 or TRBV12-4, with TRBD1 identical over 7 bases. The sequenced sample consisted of blood. The TCR comes from a man aged 55 to 70 in good health. CDR3 in amino acids: CASSRDREAGYTF. The CDR3 coding sequence is TGTGCCAGCAGCCGAGACAGGGAGGCTGGCTACACCTTC.